One sample yielded the 21 T cell receptor beta chains listed below, sequenced in a study of blood T cell repertoires in COVID-19 (dated by TCRdb to 2020 to 2021). The protocol used for the library was the immunoSEQ multiplex PCR assay. TCRdb took over this immuneACCESS table, retaining in-frame rearrangements with V and J assigned. Such tables are incomplete; in checked studies, under half of the missing clones stem from an unresolved V gene, and the remainder is unexplained. The sample includes about 87,000 clones, with roughly 82% observed a single time. The ten biggest clones cover roughly 25% of the sample. Sequencing was carried out using peripheral blood. Receptors were obtained from a human donor in a cohort sampled during active COVID-19.

This clone showed up just once. The chain recombines TRBV2 with TRBJ1-5, with D perhaps TRBD1 (6 bases). Germline V lookup: CDR1 SNHLY, CDR2 FYNNEI. The CDR3 has 15 residues. The V gene lost 7 bases and the J gene lost 5 bases, with 18 bases spanning the gap. CDR3 DNA: TGTGCCAGCACCGAAAGGGGACAAGATTATCAGCCCCAGCATTTT. It codes for CASTERGQDYQPQHF.

This clone has a single count. The V call is TRBV6-4, the J call TRBJ1-6; D gene ambiguous. Germline CDR1 is MRHNA and CDR2 is SNTAGT. The CDR3 runs to 14 residues. Between the trimmed V and J ends, which lost 3 bases and 10 bases, there was a span of 13 bases. In nucleotides, the CDR3 is TGTGCCAGCAGTGAATTTTCAGGAAGCTCACCCCTCCACTTT. Amino acids: CASSEFSGSSPLHF.

This sequence joins TRBV4-3 and TRBJ1-4; D is unclear. Germline loops: CDR1 LGHNA, CDR2 YSLEER. Trimming took off 4 bases at V and 6 bases at J, with 15 bases between the two ends. The CDR3 is made up of 15 amino acids. The DNA for the CDR3 is TGCGCCAGCAGCCCCTGGCACGGCCGGGATGAAAAACTGTTTTTT. It specifies CASSPWHGRDEKLFF.

As DNA, the CDR3 is TGTGCCAGCAGTTTACAGGGGAGCTCCTATAATTCACCCCTCCACTTT. Protein: CASSLQGSSYNSPLHF. The chain is built from TRBV6-5 and TRBJ1-6; 7 bases agree with TRBD1. The V gene's germline CDR1 is MNHEY and CDR2 SVGAGI. The CDR3 is 16 amino acids. The junction had 3 bases not matched to a gene; V was cut back by 4 bases and J by 0 bases.

J is TRBJ2-7 and V is TRBV2; 9 nucleotides match TRBD2. Germline values: CDR1 SNHLY, CDR2 FYNNEI. The CDR3 has 15 amino acids. With V trimmed by 2 bases and J by 4 bases, 6 bases remained unmatched. The CDR3 loop is CASSESAGGQYEQYF. CDR3 in DNA: TGTGCCAGCAGTGAAAGTGCGGGGGGGCAATACGAGCAGTACTTC.

The chain employs TRBV6-2 or TRBV6-3 and TRBJ2-3; 8 bases are shared with TRBD2. The CDR3 length is 17 residues. Germline V gene lookup returns CDR1 MNHEY and CDR2 SVGEGT. V lost 6 bases and J lost 1; bases outside the gene matches: 12. In nucleotides, the CDR3 is TGTGCCAGCAGCCCCCCCCCGACTAGCGCAGGCACAGATACGCAGTATTTT. Protein: CASSPPPTSAGTDTQYF.

The V gene is TRBV5-1, the J gene TRBJ2-6, with 10 bases fitting TRBD2. With 5 bases clipped from V and 4 bases from J, the junction kept 12 bases outside the gene matches. The germline V gene encodes CDR1 SGHRS and CDR2 YFSETQ. The CDR3 is made up of 18 amino acids. The CDR3 DNA reads TGCGCCAGCAGAAGGTCGCCTAGCGGGAGCGCGGGGGCCAACGTCCTGACTTTC. Translating gives CASRRSPSGSAGANVLTF.

This chain uses TRBV11-2 with TRBJ2-3; 8 nucleotides line up with TRBD2. Germline assignment: CDR1 SGHAT and CDR2 FQNNGV. V was pared by 5 bases and J by 3 bases, with 10 bases of the junction left unmatched. The CDR3 totals 16 residues. CDR3 region: CASSIFGAGGTDTQYF. The CDR3 coding sequence is TGTGCCAGCAGCATCTTCGGTGCGGGGGGAACAGATACGCAGTATTTT.

The chain carries TRBV9 and TRBJ2-7; possible D gene TRBD1, 6 bases. CDR3 length: 13 amino acids. From germline, CDR1 is SGDLS and CDR2 YYNGEE. V shed 3 bases and J shed 1 base, with 8 bases lying between them. Here the CDR3 reads CASSAGQSYEQYF. CDR3 sequence (DNA): TGTGCCAGCAGCGCCGGACAGTCCTACGAGCAGTACTTC.

This clone was seen a handful of times. J is TRBJ1-5 and V is TRBV15; maybe TRBD1 (5 bases). Per germline, CDR1 LNHNV and CDR2 YYDKDF (reference sequence). V shed 3 bases and J shed 6 bases, with 6 bases lying between them. The CDR3 sequence is 12 residues long. As DNA, the CDR3 is TGTGCCACCAGCAGGGGGCCTCAGCCCCAGCATTTT. It specifies CATSRGPQPQHF.

The V gene is TRBV7-8, the J gene TRBJ1-2; TRBD1 might be the D (5 bases). The CDR3 is 15 amino acids. Per germline, CDR1 SGHVS and CDR2 FQNEAQ. The ends were cut back, 5 bases at V and 3 bases at J, with 16 bases in the middle. This CDR3 reads CASSAYLGPDYGYTF. The CDR3 DNA is TGTGCCAGCAGCGCCTACCTGGGGCCTGACTATGGCTACACCTTC.

This chain joins TRBV6-6 and TRBJ1-6; 7 bases map to TRBD1. The CDR3 spans 14 residues. Per the germline V gene, CDR1 is MNHNY and CDR2 is SVGAGI (reference sequence). Trimming removed 6 bases from V and 8 bases from J; junction bases left unmatched: 7. The CDR3 nucleotides read TGTGCCAGCAGCATCCGAGACAGGGATTCACCCCTCCACTTT. Amino acid sequence: CASSIRDRDSPLHF.

In its sample, this clone was seen a few times. V and J are TRBV6-1 and TRBJ1-2, with D possibly matching TRBD1 (6 bases). Trimming left V 2 bases short and J 8 bases short, with 21 bases between. The CDR3 is made up of 16 amino acids. The germline V gene has CDR1 MNHNS and CDR2 SASEGT. The CDR3 loop reads CASSELGRGFAGGYTF. The CDR3 nucleotides are TGTGCCAGCAGTGAATTGGGCAGGGGATTTGCTGGGGGCTACACCTTC.

This chain uses TRBV9 with TRBJ1-3; possibly TRBD1 for D (5 bases). V was cut by 0 bases and J by 4 bases, with 8 bases left in between. The CDR3 is 14 amino acids. In germline, CDR1 is SGDLS, CDR2 YYNGEE. CDR3: CASSVEGSGNTIYF. The CDR3 DNA follows: TGTGCCAGCAGCGTAGAGGGGTCCGGAAACACCATATATTTT.

The J gene is TRBJ1-6, the V gene TRBV10-3, with a tentative D call TRBD1 (6 bases). Germline V gives CDR1 ENHRY, CDR2 SYGVKD. Between the trimmed V and J ends, which lost 4 bases and 10 bases, there was a span of 14 bases. The CDR3 spans 14 residues. DNA for the CDR3: TGTGCCATCAGTGCAAAGGGGGAGGGATCACCCCTCCACTTT. This codes for CAISAKGEGSPLHF.

This clone appeared many times. J is TRBJ2-3 and V is TRBV9; 8 bases agree with TRBD1. Germline lookup yields CDR1 SGDLS and CDR2 YYNGEE. The CDR3 is 14 amino acids. V dropped 3 bases and J dropped 4; count of bases not matched to a gene: 4. The CDR3 here is CASSGTGLADTQYF. CDR3 coding DNA: TGTGCCAGCAGCGGGACAGGGTTGGCAGATACGCAGTATTTT.

The V and J genes are TRBV6-5 and TRBJ2-1, with a possible D match to TRBD1 (6 bases). This CDR3 region has 15 residues. Germline V gene data show CDR1 as MNHEY and CDR2 as SVGAGI. V was pared by 0 bases and J by 3 bases, with 9 bases between. CDR3: CASSYSARGYNEQFF. The CDR3 coding sequence is TGTGCCAGCAGTTACTCGGCCAGGGGCTACAATGAGCAGTTCTTC.

The chain combines TRBV19 with TRBJ2-1; TRBD2 matches 7 bases. CDR3 length equals 14 residues. V was pared by 6 bases and J by 2 bases, with 4 bases of the junction left unmatched. CDR1 is LNHDA and CDR2 is SQIVND in the germline V gene (reference sequence). Written as DNA, the CDR3 is TGTGCCAGTAGGGGGGGGGAAGCCTACAATGAGCAGTTCTTC. Translating it yields CASRGGEAYNEQFF. Looking up the rest from reference TRBV19 and TRBJ2-1 gives the full variable domain: DGGITQSPKYLFRKEGQNVTLSCEQNLNHDAMYWYRQDPGQGLRLIYYSQIVNDFQKGDIAEGYSVSREKKESFPLTVTSAQKNPTAFYLCASRGGEAYNEQFFGPGTRLTVL.

A single count supports this clone. One end of the junction fails to match germline, which may point to a read error. This sequence joins TRBV3-1 (or the pseudogene TRBV3-2) and TRBJ2-1; 7 nucleotides line up with TRBD2. This CDR3 region has 13 residues. Germline CDR1 and CDR2: LGHDT and YNNKEL (reference sequence). Here the CDR3 DNA reads TGTGTCAGCAGCCAACCCGGGGGGAATGAGCAGTTCTTC. This gives the protein CVSSQPGGNEQFF.

The rearrangement links TRBV11-2 to TRBJ2-2; D ambiguous. The CDR3 spans 15 residues. V was cut by 7 bases and J by 1 base, with 13 bases left in between. Germline lookup yields CDR1 SGHAT and CDR2 FQNNGV. DNA of the CDR3: TGTGCCAGCAACCTACCCGGGTTGAACACCGGGGAGCTGTTTTTT. This gives the protein CASNLPGLNTGELFF.

The chain is built from TRBV4-3 and TRBJ2-7; the D is unclear. The V gene lost 4 bases and the J gene lost 5 bases, with 12 bases spanning the gap. The germline gives CDR1 LGHNA, CDR2 YSLEER. This CDR3 is 13 amino acids long. The DNA of the CDR3 is TGCGCCAGCAGCCTGAAACGAGCTGACGAGCAGTACTTC. It encodes CASSLKRADEQYF.